This T cell receptor beta chain was recovered during a study of T cells after yellow fever vaccination. TCRdb processed the 5' RACE reads anew with MiXCR; each CDR3 protein has one entry. The sample has around 88,000 distinct CDR3 sequences, about an eighth seen once. The CDR3 is made up of 15 amino acids. V gave up 0 bases and J gave up 1 base; unmatched junction bases: 4. Germline loops: CDR1 SGHNT, CDR2 YYREEE (reference sequence). Specimen: CD8+ T cells not binding an NS4B(214-222) dextramer, sorted from PBMCs, collected about 20 days after the first yellow fever vaccination. The origin of this receptor is a man between 18 and 35 years old who received the YFV17D yellow fever vaccine. V is TRBV5-4 and J is TRBJ2-7, with TRBD1 matching over 7 bases. In DNA, the CDR3 is TGTGCCAGCAGCTTGGGAGTGGGACAGTCCTACGAGCAGTACTTC. Protein product: CASSLGVGQSYEQYF.